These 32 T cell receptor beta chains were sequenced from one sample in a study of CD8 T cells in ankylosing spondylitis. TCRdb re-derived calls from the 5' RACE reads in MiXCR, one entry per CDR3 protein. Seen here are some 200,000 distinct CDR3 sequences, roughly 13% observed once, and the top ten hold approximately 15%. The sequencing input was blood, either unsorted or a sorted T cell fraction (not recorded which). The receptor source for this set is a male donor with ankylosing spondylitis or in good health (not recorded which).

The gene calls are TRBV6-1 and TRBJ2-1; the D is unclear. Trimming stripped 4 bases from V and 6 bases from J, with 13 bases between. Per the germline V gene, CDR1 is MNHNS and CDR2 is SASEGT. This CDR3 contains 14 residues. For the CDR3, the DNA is TGTGCCAGCAGTGGCCGCCGGGCGCCCAATGAGCAGTTCTTC. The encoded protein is CASSGRRAPNEQFF.

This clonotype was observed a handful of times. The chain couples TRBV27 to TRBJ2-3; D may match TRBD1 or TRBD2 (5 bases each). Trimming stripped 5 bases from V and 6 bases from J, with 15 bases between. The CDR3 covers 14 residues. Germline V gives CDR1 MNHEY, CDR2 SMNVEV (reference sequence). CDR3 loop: CASSLGEYADTQYF. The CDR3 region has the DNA TGTGCCAGCAGTCTAGGGGAGTATGCGGATACGCAGTATTTT.

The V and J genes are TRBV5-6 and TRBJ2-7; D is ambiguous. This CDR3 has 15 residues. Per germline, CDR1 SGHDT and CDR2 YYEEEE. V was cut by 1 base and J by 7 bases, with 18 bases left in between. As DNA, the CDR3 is TGTGCCAGCAGCTTGATTGGGAAGGTCGGAGAGGAGCAGTACTTC. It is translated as CASSLIGKVGEEQYF.

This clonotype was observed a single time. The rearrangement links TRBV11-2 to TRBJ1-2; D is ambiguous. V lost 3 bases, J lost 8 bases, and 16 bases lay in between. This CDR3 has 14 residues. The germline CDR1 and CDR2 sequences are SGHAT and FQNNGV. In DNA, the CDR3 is TGTGCCAGCAGCTTGGGGTCGGGATGGAGGGGCTACACCTTC. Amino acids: CASSLGSGWRGYTF.

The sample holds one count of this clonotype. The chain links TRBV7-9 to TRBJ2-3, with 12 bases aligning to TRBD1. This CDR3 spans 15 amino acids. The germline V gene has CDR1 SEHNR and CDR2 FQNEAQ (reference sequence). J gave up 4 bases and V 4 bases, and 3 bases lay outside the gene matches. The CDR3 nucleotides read TGTGCCAGCAGCTCGGGACAGGGGGCTGCAGATACGCAGTATTTT. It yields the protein CASSSGQGAADTQYF.

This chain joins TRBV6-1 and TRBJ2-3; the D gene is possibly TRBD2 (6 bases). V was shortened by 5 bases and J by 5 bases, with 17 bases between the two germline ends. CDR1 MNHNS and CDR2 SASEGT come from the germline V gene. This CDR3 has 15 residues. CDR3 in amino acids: CASSPTGGPGDTQYF. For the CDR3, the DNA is TGTGCCAGCAGTCCGACCGGAGGGCCAGGAGATACGCAGTATTTT.

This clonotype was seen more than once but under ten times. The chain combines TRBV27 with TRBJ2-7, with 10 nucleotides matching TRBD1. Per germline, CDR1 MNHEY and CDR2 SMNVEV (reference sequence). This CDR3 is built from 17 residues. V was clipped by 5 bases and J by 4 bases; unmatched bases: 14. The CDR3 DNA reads TGTGCCAGCAGTCTCCGGACAGGGGGTAGGTTTAGGTACGAGCAGTACTTC. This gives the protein CASSLRTGGRFRYEQYF.

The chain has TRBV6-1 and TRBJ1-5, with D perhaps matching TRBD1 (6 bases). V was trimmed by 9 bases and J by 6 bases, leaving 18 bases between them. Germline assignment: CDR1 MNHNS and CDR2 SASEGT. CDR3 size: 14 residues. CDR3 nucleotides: TGTGCCAGTTCCCAGGGGTCCGGGAGTCAGCCCCAGCATTTT. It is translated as CASSQGSGSQPQHF.

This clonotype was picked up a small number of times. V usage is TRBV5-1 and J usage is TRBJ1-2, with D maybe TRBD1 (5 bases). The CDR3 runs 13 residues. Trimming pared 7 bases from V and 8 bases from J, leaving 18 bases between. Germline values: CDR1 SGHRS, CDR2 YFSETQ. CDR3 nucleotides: TGCGCCAGCGCTTCCGGGGGGGTGGAAGGCTACACCTTC. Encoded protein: CASASGGVEGYTF.

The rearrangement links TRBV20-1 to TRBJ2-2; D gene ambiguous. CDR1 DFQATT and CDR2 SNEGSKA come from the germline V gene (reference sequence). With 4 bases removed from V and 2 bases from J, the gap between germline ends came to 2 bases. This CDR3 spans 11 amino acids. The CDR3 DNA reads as TGCAGTGCTAAAAACACCGGGGAGCTGTTTTTT. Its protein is CSAKNTGELFF.

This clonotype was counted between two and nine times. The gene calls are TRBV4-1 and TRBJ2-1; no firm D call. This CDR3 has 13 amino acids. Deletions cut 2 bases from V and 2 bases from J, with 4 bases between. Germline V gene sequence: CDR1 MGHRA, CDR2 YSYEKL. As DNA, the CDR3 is TGCGCCAGCAGCCAAAGAACCTACAATGAGCAGTTCTTC. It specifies CASSQRTYNEQFF.

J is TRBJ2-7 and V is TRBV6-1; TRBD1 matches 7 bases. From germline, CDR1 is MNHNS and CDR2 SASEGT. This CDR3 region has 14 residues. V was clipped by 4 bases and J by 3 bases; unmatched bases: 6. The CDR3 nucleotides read TGTGCCAGCAGTGCGGGACAGTTCCTCTACGAGCAGTACTTC. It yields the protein CASSAGQFLYEQYF.

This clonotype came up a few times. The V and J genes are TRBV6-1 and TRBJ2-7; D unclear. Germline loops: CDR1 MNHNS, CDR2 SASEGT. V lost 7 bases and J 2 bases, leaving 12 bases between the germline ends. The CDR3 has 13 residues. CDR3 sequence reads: CASTSLVTYEQYF. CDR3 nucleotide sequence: TGTGCCAGCACCTCACTCGTCACCTACGAGCAGTACTTC.

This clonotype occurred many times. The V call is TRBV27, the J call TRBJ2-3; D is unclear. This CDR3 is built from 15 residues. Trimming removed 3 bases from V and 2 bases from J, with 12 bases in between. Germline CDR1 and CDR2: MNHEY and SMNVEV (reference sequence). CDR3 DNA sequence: TGTGCCAGCAGTTTCGAACTATCGACCACAGATACGCAGTATTTT. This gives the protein CASSFELSTTDTQYF.

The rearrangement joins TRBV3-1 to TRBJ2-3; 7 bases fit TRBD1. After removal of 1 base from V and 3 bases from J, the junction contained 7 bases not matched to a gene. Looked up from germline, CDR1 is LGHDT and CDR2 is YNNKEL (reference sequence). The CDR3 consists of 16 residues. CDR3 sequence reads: CASSQGQGRWTDTQYF. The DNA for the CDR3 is TGTGCCAGCAGCCAAGGACAGGGACGGTGGACAGATACGCAGTATTTT.

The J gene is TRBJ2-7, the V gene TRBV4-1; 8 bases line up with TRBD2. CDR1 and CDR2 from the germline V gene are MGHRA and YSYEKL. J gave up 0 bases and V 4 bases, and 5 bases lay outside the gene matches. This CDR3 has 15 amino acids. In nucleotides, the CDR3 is TGCGCCAGCAGCCCCAGCGGGAGTTTCTCCTACGAGCAGTACTTC. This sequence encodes CASSPSGSFSYEQYF.

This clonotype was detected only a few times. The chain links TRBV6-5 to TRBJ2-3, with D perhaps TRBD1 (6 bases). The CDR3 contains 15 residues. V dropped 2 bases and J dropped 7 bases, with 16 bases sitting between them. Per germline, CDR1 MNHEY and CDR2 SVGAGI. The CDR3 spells CASSYNRVDSHTQYF. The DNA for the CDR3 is TGTGCCAGCAGTTACAACAGGGTGGATTCACATACGCAGTATTTT.

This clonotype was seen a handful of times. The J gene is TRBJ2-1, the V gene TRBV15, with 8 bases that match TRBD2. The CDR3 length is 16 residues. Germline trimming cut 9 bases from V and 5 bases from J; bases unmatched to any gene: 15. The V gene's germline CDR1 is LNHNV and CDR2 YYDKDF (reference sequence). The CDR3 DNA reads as TGTGCCACTTCTTACCCCCGGGGGGGGTCCAACAATGAGCAGTTCTTC. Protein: CATSYPRGGSNNEQFF.

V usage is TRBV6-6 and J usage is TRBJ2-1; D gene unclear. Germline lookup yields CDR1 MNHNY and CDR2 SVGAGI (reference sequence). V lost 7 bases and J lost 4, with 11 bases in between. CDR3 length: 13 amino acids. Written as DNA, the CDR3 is TGTGCCAGCACCGTAGAGACTTACAATGAGCAGTTCTTC. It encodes CASTVETYNEQFF.

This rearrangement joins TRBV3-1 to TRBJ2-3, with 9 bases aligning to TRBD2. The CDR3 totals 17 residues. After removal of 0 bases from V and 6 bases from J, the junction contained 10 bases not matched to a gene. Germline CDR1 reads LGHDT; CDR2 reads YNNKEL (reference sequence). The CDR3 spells CASSQEVLGLASDTQYF. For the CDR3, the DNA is TGTGCCAGCAGCCAAGAGGTGTTAGGACTAGCGTCTGATACGCAGTATTTT.

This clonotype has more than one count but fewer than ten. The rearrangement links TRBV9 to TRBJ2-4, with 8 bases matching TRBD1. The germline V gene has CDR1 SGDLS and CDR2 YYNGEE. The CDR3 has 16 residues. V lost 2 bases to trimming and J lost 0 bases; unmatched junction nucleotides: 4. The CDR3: CASSVQGALAKNIQYF. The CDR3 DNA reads TGTGCCAGCAGCGTTCAGGGGGCCTTAGCCAAAAACATTCAGTACTTC.

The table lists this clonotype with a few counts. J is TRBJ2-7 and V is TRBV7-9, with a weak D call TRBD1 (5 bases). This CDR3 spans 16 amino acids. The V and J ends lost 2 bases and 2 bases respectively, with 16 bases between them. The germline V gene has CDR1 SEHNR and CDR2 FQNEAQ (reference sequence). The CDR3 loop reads CASSLIYGPQAYEQYF. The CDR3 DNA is TGTGCCAGCAGCTTAATCTATGGGCCACAGGCCTACGAGCAGTACTTC.

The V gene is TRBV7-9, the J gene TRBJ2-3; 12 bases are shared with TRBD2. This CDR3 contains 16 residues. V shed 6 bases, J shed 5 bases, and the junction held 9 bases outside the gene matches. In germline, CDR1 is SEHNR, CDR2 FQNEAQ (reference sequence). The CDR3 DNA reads TGTGCCAGCAGAGGAAGACTAGCGGGGGTGGGAGATACGCAGTATTTT. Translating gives CASRGRLAGVGDTQYF.

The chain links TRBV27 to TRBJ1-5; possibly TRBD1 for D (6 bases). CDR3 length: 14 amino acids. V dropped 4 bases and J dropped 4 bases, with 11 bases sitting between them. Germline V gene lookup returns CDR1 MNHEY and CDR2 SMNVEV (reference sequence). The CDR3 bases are TGTGCCAGCAGTTCGACAGGTCCGAATCAGCCCCAGCATTTT. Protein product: CASSSTGPNQPQHF.

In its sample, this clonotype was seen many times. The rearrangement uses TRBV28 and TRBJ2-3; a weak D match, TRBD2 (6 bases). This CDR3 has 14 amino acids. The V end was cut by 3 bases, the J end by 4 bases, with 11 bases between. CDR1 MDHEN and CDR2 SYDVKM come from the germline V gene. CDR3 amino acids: CASSFGGAPDTQYF. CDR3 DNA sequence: TGTGCCAGCAGTTTTGGAGGGGCCCCAGATACGCAGTATTTT.

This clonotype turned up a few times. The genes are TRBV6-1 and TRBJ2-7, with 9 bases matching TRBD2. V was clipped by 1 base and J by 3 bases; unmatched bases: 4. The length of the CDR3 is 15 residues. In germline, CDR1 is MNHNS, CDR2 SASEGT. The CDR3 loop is CASSEEFSGGYEQYF. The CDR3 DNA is TGTGCCAGCAGTGAAGAATTTAGCGGGGGCTACGAGCAGTACTTC.

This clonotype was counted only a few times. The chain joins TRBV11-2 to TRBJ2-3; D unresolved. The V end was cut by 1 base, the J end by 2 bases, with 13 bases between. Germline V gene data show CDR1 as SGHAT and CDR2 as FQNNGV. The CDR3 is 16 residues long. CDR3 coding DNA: TGTGCCAGCAGCTTAGGGGCCAGCCAATTCACAGATACGCAGTATTTT. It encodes CASSLGASQFTDTQYF.

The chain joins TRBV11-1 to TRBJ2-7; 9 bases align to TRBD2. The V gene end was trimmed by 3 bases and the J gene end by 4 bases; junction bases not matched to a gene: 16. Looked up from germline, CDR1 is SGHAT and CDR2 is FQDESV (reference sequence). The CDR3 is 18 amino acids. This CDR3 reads CASSFRDLVTSGPYEQYF. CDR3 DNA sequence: TGTGCCAGCAGCTTTCGGGACTTGGTAACTAGCGGGCCTTACGAGCAGTACTTC.

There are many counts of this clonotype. DNA of the CDR3: TGCGCCAGCAGCCAAGATACGGCCGGGGAGCTGTTTTTT. Protein sequence: CASSQDTAGELFF. The chain uses TRBV4-1 and TRBJ2-2; D gene ambiguous. Trimming stripped 0 bases from V and 6 bases from J, with 5 bases between. Germline CDR1 MGHRA, CDR2 YSYEKL. CDR3 length equals 13 residues.

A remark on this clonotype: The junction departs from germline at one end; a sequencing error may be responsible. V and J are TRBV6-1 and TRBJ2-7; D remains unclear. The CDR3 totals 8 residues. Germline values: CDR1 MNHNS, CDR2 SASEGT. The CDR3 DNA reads TGTGCCAGCAGTGATAGTGTGTTC. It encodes CASSDSVF.

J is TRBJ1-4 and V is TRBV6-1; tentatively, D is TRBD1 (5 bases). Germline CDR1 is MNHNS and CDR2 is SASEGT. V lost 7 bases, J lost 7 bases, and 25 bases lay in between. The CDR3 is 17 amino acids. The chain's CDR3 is CASIIQEGSPYCEKLFF. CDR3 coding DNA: TGTGCCAGCATCATACAGGAGGGTTCTCCTTACTGTGAAAAACTGTTTTTT.

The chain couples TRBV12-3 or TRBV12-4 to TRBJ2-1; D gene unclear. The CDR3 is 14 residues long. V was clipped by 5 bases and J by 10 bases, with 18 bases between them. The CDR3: CASSPGIRAPEQFF. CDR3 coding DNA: TGTGCCAGCAGTCCCGGAATTCGGGCACCAGAGCAGTTCTTC.